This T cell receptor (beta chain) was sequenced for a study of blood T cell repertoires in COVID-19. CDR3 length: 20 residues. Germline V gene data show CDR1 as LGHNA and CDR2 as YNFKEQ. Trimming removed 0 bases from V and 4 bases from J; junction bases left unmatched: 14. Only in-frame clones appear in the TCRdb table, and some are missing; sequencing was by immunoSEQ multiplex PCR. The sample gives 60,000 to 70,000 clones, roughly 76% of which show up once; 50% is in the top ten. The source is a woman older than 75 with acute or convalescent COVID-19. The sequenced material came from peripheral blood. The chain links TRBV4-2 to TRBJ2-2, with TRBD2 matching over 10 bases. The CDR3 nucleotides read TGTGCCAGCAGCCAAGACCCCGGTCTAAGCGGGAGGGCCGCCACCGGGGAGCTGTTTTTT. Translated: CASSQDPGLSGRAATGELFF.